The TCR beta chain described here comes from a study of blood T cell repertoires in COVID-19 (dated by TCRdb to about 2020). Describing the broader study: Samples from collaborators originated in the United States, Italy and Spain and spanned both the acute and convalescent phases of COVID-19. The material from the prospective study consisted of cDNA or gDNA derived from T cells, B-cell-depleted T cells, or PBMCs. Deeply sampled blood TCRbeta repertoires from subjects exposed to, actively infected with, or recovered from COVID-19 were included in the dataset. A freely available public database, intended as a resource for researchers studying the immune response to SARS-CoV-2, is where the repertoires were released. The samples were drawn from two sources: the first 160 participants of the ongoing ImmuneRACE study, and about 1,300 subjects contributed by 6 global collaborators. A de-identified subject ID, COVID-19 status, age in years and sex were almost always included in the sample metadata. Where available, HLA class I and class II types were taken from metadata supplied by the sample provider and were not determined by assay-based typing.

General conclusions and limits of the study: The amount of clinical and demographic metadata varied by source and participant and was provided uncurated.

Collaborating institutions collected whole blood in K2EDTA tubes following their own protocols. For TCRbeta analysis, collaborator samples were shipped as frozen whole blood, as isolated PBMCs, or as DNA extracted from either sample type. TCRbeta CDR3 regions were amplified from genomic DNA using the immunoSEQ Assay, a bias-controlled multiplex PCR. From the authors' description of their analysis: The number of nucleated cells in each sample was estimated by amplification of reference gene primers within the assay. To quantify the absolute abundance of each unique TCRbeta CDR3 rearrangement, sequence reads were collapsed and filtered. Productive Simpson clonality was computed per sample as the square root of Simpson's diversity index over productive rearrangements. TCRdb holds this immuneACCESS table with in-frame rearrangements only. Some clones are missing; in checked studies, unresolved V genes explain under half, and the rest has no known cause. V, J and clone size reflect that table, while D and trimming were determined from the DNA. Counted in this sample were roughly 77,000 clones; over 85% of them appeared once. The ten largest clones capture 4% to 5.5% of the sample.

To note about this clone: Its cognate antigen has yet to be identified. Nothing much larger sits one base from this clone, and base qualities are not available.

V is reduced by 3 bases and J by 9 bases, leaving a spacing of 6 bases between them. Taken from cysteine to phenylalanine, the CDR3 has 11 residues. Of the read, only the CDR3 DNA is kept; its 33 bases are in frame from base 1. Taken from the germline V gene, the CDR1 and CDR2 loops are MGHDK and SYGVNS. This TCR was recovered from a man aged 45-65 years with active COVID-19. The rearranged chain carries TRBV25-1 and TRBJ2-1, with the D gene not clear enough to name. Sequenced input: peripheral blood. At the DNA level, the sequence is TGTGCCAGCAGTGAGACGGGTGAGCAGTTCTTC. It specifies CASSETGEQFF.